These 27 T cell receptor beta chains originate from one sample sequenced in a study of technical replicates of blood from a few donors (dated 2017 in TCRdb). To prepare the library, the immunoSEQ multiplex PCR assay was applied. TCRdb's version of the immuneACCESS table is confined to in-frame rearrangements and falls short of the full clone set. An unresolved V gene accounts for under half of the shortfall where checked; the remainder is of unknown origin. This sample lists fewer than 85,000 clones; about 94% were detected once. 0.25% of the sample is taken by the ten largest. The sequencing input was T cells isolated from PBMCs. The receptors were gathered from a human donor in good health.

Comments on this clone: Other DNA sequences in the same sample also yield this CDR3. V usage is TRBV28 and J usage is TRBJ1-2; D gene unclear. Trimming cost V 3 bases and J 2 bases, with 10 bases left between them. The germline gives CDR1 MDHEN, CDR2 SYDVKM. This CDR3 spans 14 amino acids. DNA for the CDR3: TGTGCCAGCAGTTTGAGCGGCGGAAACTATGGCTACACCTTC. This gives the protein CASSLSGGNYGYTF.

This clone appeared once. CDR3 in DNA: TGCGCCAGCAGCCAAGATCAAGCGGTCTCCTACGAGCAGTACTTC. The encoded protein is CASSQDQAVSYEQYF. The chain recombines TRBV4-1 with TRBJ2-7, with a tentative D call TRBD2 (5 bases). The V end was cut by 0 bases, the J end by 0 bases, with 9 bases between. Germline CDR1 is MGHRA and CDR2 is YSYEKL. The CDR3 length is 15 residues.

This clone was counted a single time. The chain links TRBV6-1 to TRBJ2-7, with TRBD1 matching over 7 bases. The CDR3 extends over 13 amino acids. Trimming took 8 bases from V and 2 from J; bases not matched to a gene: 6. Germline V CDR1 and CDR2: MNHNS, SASEGT. For the CDR3, the DNA is TGTGCCAGCCGAGACGGACAGGCCTACGAGCAGTACTTC. Its protein is CASRDGQAYEQYF.

The chain joins TRBV6-1 to TRBJ2-4, with a tentative D call TRBD2 (6 bases). The germline V gene has CDR1 MNHNS and CDR2 SASEGT. Trimming took 4 bases from V and 2 from J, leaving 12 bases between them. This CDR3 comprises 15 residues. Here the CDR3 reads CASSGLAGPKNIQYF. DNA for the CDR3: TGTGCCAGCAGTGGCCTCGCGGGACCCAAAAACATTCAGTACTTC.

The chain employs TRBV27 and TRBJ1-2; 8 positions match TRBD1. V was clipped by 7 bases and J by 8 bases; unmatched bases: 27. CDR3 length: 19 amino acids. From germline, CDR1 is MNHEY and CDR2 SMNVEV (reference sequence). Written as DNA, the CDR3 is TGTGCCAGCATTTCGCTTCCCCTGGACAGGGTAATGCCTTATGACGGCTACACCTTC. Its protein is CASISLPLDRVMPYDGYTF.

The J gene is TRBJ2-3, the V gene TRBV5-6; 7 nucleotides match TRBD2. J lost 2 bases, V lost 2 bases, and 8 bases had no gene match. The CDR3 has 16 residues. Looked up from germline, CDR1 is SGHDT and CDR2 is YYEEEE. In DNA form, the CDR3 reads TGTGCCAGCAGCTTTAGGGGAGGGGTGAACACAGATACGCAGTATTTT. It translates to CASSFRGGVNTDTQYF. Filled out from reference TRBV5-6 and TRBJ2-3, the complete variable domain reads DAGVTQSPTHLIKTRGQQVTLRCSPKSGHDTVSWYQQALGQGPQFIFQYYEEEERQRGNFPDRFSGHQFPNYSSELNVNALLLGDSALYLCASSFRGGVNTDTQYFGPGTRLTVL.

CDR3 loop: CAISGGGLTYEQYF. The CDR3 DNA is TGTGCCATCAGTGGGGGGGGTCTCACCTACGAGCAGTACTTC. This sequence joins TRBV10-3 and TRBJ2-7; 7 nucleotides align to TRBD2. Losses at the gene ends were 4 bases for V and 2 bases for J; bases not matched to a gene: 5. This CDR3 region has 14 residues. Germline CDR1 ENHRY, CDR2 SYGVKD.

This sequence joins TRBV29-1 and TRBJ2-1, with 11 positions matching TRBD2. There are 14 residues in the CDR3. V lost 7 bases to trimming and J lost 7 bases; unmatched junction nucleotides: 9. Germline loops: CDR1 SQVTM, CDR2 ANQGSEA. The CDR3 nucleotides read TGCAGCGCCATACTAGCGGGAGTATGGAATGAGCAGTTCTTC. This sequence encodes CSAILAGVWNEQFF.

This chain connects TRBV27 to TRBJ2-3; D may be TRBD1 (5 bases). Germline CDR1 reads MNHEY; CDR2 reads SMNVEV (reference sequence). The CDR3 covers 16 residues. V was cut by 6 bases and J by 2 bases, with 18 bases left in between. The CDR3 here is CASSRTPGLITDTQYF. Written as DNA, the CDR3 is TGTGCCAGCAGCCGAACCCCAGGGTTGATCACAGATACGCAGTATTTT.

The genes are TRBV12-5 and TRBJ2-3, with TRBD1 identical over 12 bases. The ends lost 6 bases at V and 8 bases at J; junction bases unmatched: 12. The length of the CDR3 is 16 residues. Germline V gene data show CDR1 as LGHNT and CDR2 as FRNRAP. The CDR3 nucleotides read TGTGCTAGTGGCCTGGGACAGGGGGCGTTCTTAGGTACGCAGTATTTT. This codes for CASGLGQGAFLGTQYF. Based on the CDR3 plus reference TRBV12-5 and TRBJ2-3, the full variable domain is DARVTQTPRHKVTEMGQEVTMRCQPILGHNTVFWYRQTMMQGLELLAYFRNRAPLDDSGMPKDRFSAEMPDATLATLKIQPSEPRDSAVYFCASGLGQGAFLGTQYFGPGTRLTVL.

This chain connects TRBV27 to TRBJ2-1; 14 positions agree with TRBD2. This CDR3 comprises 15 residues. After removal of 7 bases from V and 4 bases from J, the junction contained 3 bases not matched to a gene. In germline, CDR1 is MNHEY, CDR2 SMNVEV (reference sequence). CDR3 nucleotides: TGTGCCAGCATTAGGACTAGCGGGGGGTACAATGAGCAGTTCTTC. Protein product: CASIRTSGGYNEQFF.

The chain links TRBV7-8 to TRBJ2-7; 8 bases match TRBD2. CDR3 length equals 16 residues. Germline CDR1 is SGHVS and CDR2 is FQNEAQ. Unmatched junction bases numbered 8, after V lost 2 bases and J lost 2 bases. CDR3 coding DNA: TGTGCCAGCAGCTTAACCGCGGGGGGCGGCGCCTACGAGCAGTACTTC. Translated, it gives CASSLTAGGGAYEQYF.

The chain couples TRBV10-3 to TRBJ2-7; 7 bases are shared with TRBD1. V shed 9 bases, J shed 5 bases, and the junction held 7 bases outside the gene matches. The germline V gene has CDR1 ENHRY and CDR2 SYGVKD. The CDR3 runs to 12 residues. The CDR3 nucleotides are TGTGCCATATCCGCAGGGGGAAACGAGCAGTACTTC. Amino acid sequence: CAISAGGNEQYF.

The chain carries TRBV4-1 and TRBJ1-5, with D uncertain. Trimming removed 0 bases from V and 4 bases from J, with 10 bases in between. The germline gives CDR1 MGHRA, CDR2 YSYEKL. The CDR3 contains 15 residues. The CDR3 spells CASSQDGQKNQPQHF. The CDR3 DNA follows: TGCGCCAGCAGCCAAGATGGGCAGAAAAATCAGCCCCAGCATTTT.

CDR3 DNA sequence: TGTGCCAGCAGAATGTCATCGGACACTGAAGCTTTCTTT. Protein product: CASRMSSDTEAFF. The chain links TRBV6-5 to TRBJ1-1, with unresolved D. The CDR3 is made up of 13 amino acids. V was shortened by 6 bases and J by 3 bases, with 11 bases between the two germline ends. Germline V CDR1 and CDR2: MNHEY, SVGAGI.

The genes are TRBV2 and TRBJ1-5, with D maybe TRBD1 (5 bases). Between the trimmed V and J ends, which lost 7 bases and 5 bases, there was a span of 15 bases. The germline gives CDR1 SNHLY, CDR2 FYNNEI. This CDR3 has 14 residues. The CDR3 DNA reads TGTGCCAGCAAATTCTCAGGGAAGGATCAGCCCCAGCATTTT. Protein: CASKFSGKDQPQHF.

This chain uses TRBV7-3 with TRBJ2-2; 15 positions agree with TRBD2. Germline lookup yields CDR1 SGHTA and CDR2 FQGTGA. The CDR3 covers 22 residues. Trimming at V came to 3 bases and at J to 3 bases, leaving 17 bases not matched to a gene. The CDR3 DNA follows: TGTGCCAGCAGCTTTTTAAGCCCGGGACTAGCGGGGGGCCCAGCGGACACCGGGGAGCTGTTTTTT. Translated: CASSFLSPGLAGGPADTGELFF.

The chain combines TRBV28 with TRBJ1-1, with 8 bases matching TRBD1. Trimming cost V 2 bases and J 1 base; bases outside gene matches: 6. The CDR3 sequence is 16 residues long. Germline values: CDR1 MDHEN, CDR2 SYDVKM. This chain's CDR3 is CASSLHTGGSNTEAFF. The DNA for the CDR3 is TGTGCCAGCAGTTTACACACAGGGGGATCGAACACTGAAGCTTTCTTT.

The chain carries TRBV5-4 and TRBJ1-2; 8 bases map to TRBD1. The CDR3 is made up of 16 amino acids. The J segment lost 6 bases and the V segment lost 5 bases, leaving 15 bases of the junction unmatched. Germline V gene lookup returns CDR1 SGHNT and CDR2 YYREEE (reference sequence). The CDR3 DNA reads TGTGCCAGCAGTAATCCCCTCAGGGGGCTGGCGAATGGCTACACCTTC. Translating gives CASSNPLRGLANGYTF.

This clone was picked up one time. This chain joins TRBV7-6 and TRBJ2-7; 8 nucleotides agree with TRBD2. The CDR3 is 15 residues long. Germline CDR1 reads SGHVS; CDR2 reads FNYEAQ. With 6 bases clipped from V and 5 bases from J, the junction kept 12 bases outside the gene matches. Here the CDR3 reads CASSQSGSSRDEQYF. CDR3 coding DNA: TGTGCCAGCAGTCAGAGCGGGAGTTCTAGGGACGAGCAGTACTTC.

This clone appeared once. The V gene is TRBV27, the J gene TRBJ1-2; no clear D. The germline V gene has CDR1 MNHEY and CDR2 SMNVEV (reference sequence). The ends were cut back, 3 bases at V and 2 bases at J, with 13 bases in the middle. The CDR3 is 15 amino acids. Here the CDR3 DNA reads TGTGCCAGCAGTTTGGTCGCCAGAACCAACTATGGCTACACCTTC. Protein sequence: CASSLVARTNYGYTF.

This chain links TRBV4-1 with TRBJ2-3, with 10 bases fitting TRBD1. The J segment lost 4 bases and the V segment lost 3 bases, leaving 7 bases of the junction unmatched. CDR3 length: 16 residues. Germline lookup yields CDR1 MGHRA and CDR2 YSYEKL. CDR3 protein: CASSQNRDRGADTQYF. For the CDR3, the DNA is TGCGCCAGCAGCCAGAACCGGGACAGGGGAGCAGATACGCAGTATTTT.

This clone is a singleton in its sample. V gene TRBV5-1 combines with J gene TRBJ2-2; D not certain. CDR3 size: 16 residues. The germline V and J ends were trimmed by 5 bases and 2 bases, with 16 bases remaining between them. CDR1 is SGHRS, CDR2 YFSETQ, per germline. The CDR3 spells CASRLTLLTNTGELFF. The CDR3 bases are TGCGCCAGCAGATTGACCCTTTTAACTAACACCGGGGAGCTGTTTTTT.

The CDR3 is CAWTGGHEQYF. The CDR3, as DNA: TGTGCCTGGACGGGGGGCCACGAGCAGTACTTC. This chain uses TRBV30 with TRBJ2-7, with D possibly being TRBD2 (7 bases). The germline CDR1 and CDR2 sequences are GTSNPN and SVGIG (reference sequence). Trimming left V 4 bases short and J 5 bases short, with 9 bases between. The CDR3 loop spans 11 amino acids.

The V gene is TRBV5-4, the J gene TRBJ1-6; 9 nucleotides align to TRBD1. CDR1 SGHNT and CDR2 YYREEE come from the germline V gene (reference sequence). V lost 0 bases, J lost 9 bases, and 4 bases stayed unmatched. The CDR3 consists of 15 residues. CDR3 loop: CASSLDGTGSSPLHF. The CDR3 bases are TGTGCCAGCAGCTTGGATGGGACAGGGTCTTCACCCCTCCACTTT.

The chain is built from TRBV15 and TRBJ1-4, with no clear D. This CDR3 spans 14 amino acids. CDR1 is LNHNV, CDR2 YYDKDF, per germline (reference sequence). The ends were cut back, 0 bases at V and 6 bases at J, with 8 bases in the middle. This chain's CDR3 is CATSRDLTDEKLFF. The CDR3 coding sequence is TGTGCCACCAGCAGAGATTTGACTGATGAAAAACTGTTTTTT.

The gene calls are TRBV29-1 and TRBJ2-3, with a tentative D call TRBD2 (5 bases). In germline, CDR1 is SQVTM, CDR2 ANQGSEA. The ends were cut back, 6 bases at V and 2 bases at J, with 18 bases in the middle. CDR3 length: 15 residues. CDR3 protein: CSVDTRATFTDTQYF. CDR3 sequence (DNA): TGCAGCGTAGATACGCGGGCCACGTTCACAGATACGCAGTATTTT.